The clone carrying this T cell receptor (beta chain) was counted a few times. Some clones are missing from TCRdb's copy, which holds only in-frame ones; the method was immunoSEQ multiplex PCR. Found here are fewer than 250,000 clones, about 76% of them singletons; the top ten hold 8.9%. This specimen belongs to a study of blood T cell repertoires in COVID-19. The germline V gene has CDR1 MNHNY and CDR2 SVGAGI (reference sequence). There are 17 residues in the CDR3. V dropped 5 bases and J dropped 0; count of bases not matched to a gene: 10. The rearrangement uses TRBV6-6 and TRBJ1-3, with 7 bases lining up with TRBD1. Material for sequencing was PBMCs or T cells enriched from blood (not recorded which). The receptor's source is a woman aged 45-59 years with acute COVID-19. The CDR3 protein is CASSPTKDRFSGNTIYF. The CDR3 DNA is TGTGCCAGCAGTCCAACTAAGGACAGGTTCTCTGGAAACACCATATATTTT.